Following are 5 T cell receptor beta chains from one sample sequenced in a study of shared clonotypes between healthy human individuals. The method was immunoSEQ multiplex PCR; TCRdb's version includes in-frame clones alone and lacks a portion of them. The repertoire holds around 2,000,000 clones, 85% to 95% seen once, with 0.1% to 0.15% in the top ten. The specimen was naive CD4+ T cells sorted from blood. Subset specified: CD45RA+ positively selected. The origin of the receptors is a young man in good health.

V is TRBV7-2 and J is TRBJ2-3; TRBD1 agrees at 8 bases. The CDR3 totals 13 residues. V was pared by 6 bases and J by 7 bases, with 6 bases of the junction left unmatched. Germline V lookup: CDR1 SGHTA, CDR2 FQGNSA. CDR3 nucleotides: TGTGCCAGCAGGCTGACAGGGGTGTATACGCAGTATTTT. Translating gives CASRLTGVYTQYF.

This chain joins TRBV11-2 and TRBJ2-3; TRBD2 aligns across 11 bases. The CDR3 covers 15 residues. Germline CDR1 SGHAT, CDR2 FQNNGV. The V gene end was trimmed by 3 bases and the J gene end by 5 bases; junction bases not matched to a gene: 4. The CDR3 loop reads CASSLTSGKGDTQYF. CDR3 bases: TGTGCCAGCAGCTTGACTAGCGGGAAGGGAGATACGCAGTATTTT.

CDR3 nucleotide sequence: TGTGCCACCAGCAGAGATTTGTCGACAGGGTCTTTGTACAATGAGCAGTTCTTC. It encodes CATSRDLSTGSLYNEQFF. The chain combines TRBV15 with TRBJ2-1; TRBD1 agrees at 7 bases. This CDR3 region has 18 residues. Trimming removed 0 bases from V and 4 bases from J; junction bases left unmatched: 12. The germline V gene encodes CDR1 LNHNV and CDR2 YYDKDF (reference sequence).

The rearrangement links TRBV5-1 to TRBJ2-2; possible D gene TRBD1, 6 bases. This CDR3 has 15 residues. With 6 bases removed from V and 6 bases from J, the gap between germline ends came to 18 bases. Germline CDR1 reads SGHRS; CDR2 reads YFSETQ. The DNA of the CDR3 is TGCGCCAGCATGGTTACAGGGTTATCCGCCGGGGAGCTGTTTTTT. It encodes CASMVTGLSAGELFF.

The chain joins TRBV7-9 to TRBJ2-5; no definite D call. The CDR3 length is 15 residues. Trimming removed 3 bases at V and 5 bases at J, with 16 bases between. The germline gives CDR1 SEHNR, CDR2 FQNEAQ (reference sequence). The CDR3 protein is CASSFVLEDWETQYF. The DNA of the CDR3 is TGTGCCAGCAGCTTTGTCCTAGAGGATTGGGAGACCCAGTACTTC.